Listed here are 4 T cell receptor beta chains from one sample, sequenced in a study of shared clonotypes between healthy human individuals. The assay was immunoSEQ multiplex PCR, and TCRdb's table has in-frame clones only and misses some. This sample has 2 million to 3 million clones, with 80% to 95% found just once. Sequencing input: naive CD4+ T cells from PBMCs. Subset described: CD45RA+ positively selected. The receptors come from a young man in good health. Some clones in this sample may be carry-over from other donors' samples.

This rearrangement joins TRBV5-4 to TRBJ1-2, with TRBD1 as a possible D gene (5 bases). V dropped 0 bases and J dropped 3 bases, with 9 bases sitting between them. CDR1 and CDR2 (germline): SGHNT, YYREEE (reference sequence). This CDR3 has 14 amino acids. In DNA form, the CDR3 reads TGTGCCAGCAGCTTGGCGGGGCAGTACTATGGCTACACCTTC. Translating gives CASSLAGQYYGYTF.

This CDR3 reads CASSLGTSGSGQETQYF. The CDR3 region has the DNA TGTGCCAGCAGCTTGGGGACTAGCGGGAGCGGGCAAGAGACCCAGTACTTC. This chain uses TRBV7-6 with TRBJ2-5, with 14 bases fitting TRBD2. The CDR3 runs 17 residues. The V gene end was trimmed by 3 bases and the J gene end by 2 bases; junction bases not matched to a gene: 5. Germline loops: CDR1 SGHVS, CDR2 FNYEAQ.

CDR3 DNA: TGTGCCAGCAGCCCTTCGATCTACGAGCAGTACTTC. It is translated as CASSPSIYEQYF. V usage is TRBV7-9 and J usage is TRBJ2-7; D uncertain. Trimming stripped 5 bases from V and 3 bases from J, with 8 bases between. There are 12 residues in the CDR3. Germline V gene sequence: CDR1 SEHNR, CDR2 FQNEAQ (reference sequence).

The J gene is TRBJ2-3, the V gene TRBV27; D is ambiguous. This CDR3 comprises 17 residues. The germline V and J ends were trimmed by 1 base and 4 bases, with 18 bases remaining between them. Germline V gene lookup returns CDR1 MNHEY and CDR2 SMNVEV (reference sequence). In nucleotides, the CDR3 is TGTGCCAGCAGTTTATACCCTCTACTACAGTCCGCAGATACGCAGTATTTT. Residues: CASSLYPLLQSADTQYF.